The 26 T cell receptor beta chains given below trace back to one sample, sequenced in a study of T cells after yellow fever vaccination. One entry per CDR3 protein, called by TCRdb with MiXCR from the 5' RACE reads. The sample contains some 320,000 distinct CDR3 sequences, 8.7% of which appear only once. Material: PBMCs, obtained on the day of the first yellow fever vaccination. The receptors here all came from a man aged 18 to 30 who received the YFV17D yellow fever vaccine.

V and J are TRBV25-1 and TRBJ2-1, with 8 bases fitting TRBD2. Germline assignment: CDR1 MGHDK and CDR2 SYGVNS. With 2 bases clipped from V and 10 bases from J, the junction kept 4 bases outside the gene matches. The CDR3 length is 13 residues. The CDR3 reads CASSEPLAGEQFF. The CDR3 nucleotides read TGTGCCAGCAGTGAACCTCTAGCGGGCGAGCAGTTCTTC. Together with reference TRBV25-1 and TRBJ2-1, the CDR3 gives the full variable domain: EADIYQTPRYLVIGTGKKITLECSQTMGHDKMYWYQQDPGMELHLIHYSYGVNSTEKGDLSSESTVSRIRTEHFPLTLESARPSHTSQYLCASSEPLAGEQFFGPGTRLTVL.

This clonotype was observed a handful of times. The V call is TRBV5-6, the J call TRBJ1-2, with D tentatively TRBD1 (5 bases). CDR1 and CDR2 (germline): SGHDT, YYEEEE. The CDR3 covers 14 residues. V was trimmed by 4 bases and J by 7 bases, leaving 17 bases between them. CDR3 sequence (DNA): TGTGCCAGCAGCACGGGGACTTCTTTGGCTGGCTACACCTTC. It is translated as CASSTGTSLAGYTF.

This clonotype has just a few counts. The chain carries TRBV9 and TRBJ2-1; the D gene could be TRBD1 or TRBD2 (5 bases each). The V end was cut by 0 bases, the J end by 2 bases, with 9 bases between. CDR3 length: 15 amino acids. Germline lookup yields CDR1 SGDLS and CDR2 YYNGEE. The CDR3 sequence is CASSVVPGPYNEQFF. CDR3 sequence (DNA): TGTGCCAGCAGCGTAGTACCGGGGCCCTACAATGAGCAGTTCTTC.

This clonotype came up a few times. The chain carries TRBV5-4 and TRBJ1-1, with 8 bases that match TRBD1. Unmatched junction bases numbered 6, after V lost 4 bases and J lost 1 base. Germline values: CDR1 SGHNT, CDR2 YYREEE (reference sequence). The CDR3 is made up of 15 amino acids. CDR3 sequence reads: CASSGGQATNTEAFF. For the CDR3, the DNA is TGTGCCAGCAGCGGGGGACAGGCCACGAACACTGAAGCTTTCTTT. Full variable domain (rest looked up from reference TRBV5-4 and TRBJ1-1): ETGVTQSPTHLIKTRGQQVTLRCSSQSGHNTVSWYQQALGQGPQFIFQYYREEENGRGNFPPRFSGLQFPNYSSELNVNALELDDSALYLCASSGGQATNTEAFFGQGTRLTVV.

The rearrangement uses TRBV5-4 and TRBJ2-3, with no clear D. The germline V and J ends were trimmed by 3 bases and 6 bases, with 14 bases remaining between them. The germline V gene has CDR1 SGHNT and CDR2 YYREEE (reference sequence). The CDR3 loop spans 14 amino acids. The CDR3 region has the DNA TGTGCCAGCAGCTCCGTAGCTCCGGGCGATACGCAGTATTTT. Translated, it gives CASSSVAPGDTQYF. Combining the CDR3 with reference TRBV5-4 and TRBJ2-3 gives the whole variable domain ETGVTQSPTHLIKTRGQQVTLRCSSQSGHNTVSWYQQALGQGPQFIFQYYREEENGRGNFPPRFSGLQFPNYSSELNVNALELDDSALYLCASSSVAPGDTQYFGPGTRLTVL.

This clonotype has a handful of counts. This chain links TRBV20-1 with TRBJ1-4; D unresolved. CDR3 size: 11 residues. V was cut by 6 bases and J by 1 base, with 3 bases left in between. Germline V gene data show CDR1 as DFQATT and CDR2 as SNEGSKA (reference sequence). CDR3 residues: CSARTNEKLFF. As DNA, the CDR3 is TGCAGTGCAAGAACTAATGAAAAACTGTTTTTT.

This clonotype was recorded a few times. V is TRBV7-2 and J is TRBJ2-1; the match to TRBD2 covers 12 bases. This CDR3 has 15 residues. Looked up from germline, CDR1 is SGHTA and CDR2 is FQGNSA. The V and J ends lost 5 bases and 6 bases, in that order; junction bases with no gene match: 5. For the CDR3, the DNA is TGTGCCAGCAGCCACCGGACTAGCGGGGCCAATGAGCAGTTCTTC. Translating gives CASSHRTSGANEQFF.

In this sample, this clonotype turned up many times. The chain employs TRBV7-2 and TRBJ1-3; D not certain. This CDR3 spans 13 amino acids. The germline gives CDR1 SGHTA, CDR2 FQGNSA. Trimming took off 0 bases at V and 5 bases at J, with 5 bases between the two ends. The CDR3 DNA follows: TGTGCCAGCAGCTTAGCCGGGAGAAACACCATATATTTT. It codes for CASSLAGRNTIYF.

Only a few counts were recorded for this clonotype. This chain links TRBV4-1 with TRBJ1-1; D possibly corresponds to TRBD1 (6 bases). Per the germline V gene, CDR1 is MGHRA and CDR2 is YSYEKL. The CDR3 extends over 15 amino acids. V was pared by 4 bases and J by 1 base, with 13 bases between. This chain's CDR3 is CASSLQGSRNTEAFF. The CDR3, as DNA: TGCGCCAGCAGCCTCCAGGGGTCCCGGAACACTGAAGCTTTCTTT.

This clonotype was picked up a small number of times. V is TRBV5-6 and J is TRBJ2-1; TRBD2 is a possible D gene (6 bases). CDR3 size: 15 residues. V lost 4 bases and J lost 8, with 19 bases in between. Germline V gene sequence: CDR1 SGHDT, CDR2 YYEEEE. In DNA, the CDR3 is TGTGCCAGCAGCGAAACAGGAGCGGGCCTGGATGAGCAGTTCTTC. It specifies CASSETGAGLDEQFF.

The count of this clonotype is one. The rearrangement joins TRBV9 to TRBJ2-3; unclear D gene. V lost 4 bases to trimming and J lost 4 bases, with 13 bases between them. Germline loops: CDR1 SGDLS, CDR2 YYNGEE. The CDR3 is 14 amino acids. CDR3 protein: CASSSYPSADTQYF. The CDR3 DNA follows: TGTGCCAGCAGCTCCTATCCTAGTGCAGATACGCAGTATTTT. Variable domain in full (rest from reference TRBV9 and TRBJ2-3): DSGVTQTPKHLITATGQRVTLRCSPRSGDLSVYWYQQSLDQGLQFLIQYYNGEERAKGNILERFSAQQFPDLHSELNLSSLELGDSALYFCASSSYPSADTQYFGPGTRLTVL.

V gene TRBV11-2 combines with J gene TRBJ2-5; 8 positions match TRBD1. CDR1 is SGHAT and CDR2 is FQNNGV in the germline V gene. The CDR3 spans 16 residues. V shed 4 bases, J shed 7 bases, and the junction held 14 bases outside the gene matches. The CDR3 nucleotides are TGTGCCAGCAGCTCTTGGGACAGGCCGATAGAGGGGACCCAGTACTTC. Protein product: CASSSWDRPIEGTQYF.

This clonotype was picked up a small number of times. The chain couples TRBV10-3 to TRBJ2-2; no reliable D call. V gave up 5 bases and J gave up 1 base, with 8 bases separating them. Germline CDR1 ENHRY, CDR2 SYGVKD. CDR3 length: 14 amino acids. In DNA form, the CDR3 reads TGTGCCATCAGTAACAAGGGGAACACCGGGGAGCTGTTTTTT. It specifies CAISNKGNTGELFF.

The rearrangement joins TRBV2 to TRBJ2-7; D remains unclear. V lost 4 bases and J 2 bases, leaving 9 bases between the germline ends. CDR1 and CDR2 (germline): SNHLY, FYNNEI. The CDR3 covers 13 residues. The CDR3 region is CASSAGEAYEQYV. The CDR3 region has the DNA TGTGCCAGCAGTGCTGGGGAAGCCTACGAGCAGTACGTC.

The rearrangement links TRBV7-2 to TRBJ2-7; the D gene is possibly TRBD2 (5 bases). Trimming left V 5 bases short and J 3 bases short, with 11 bases between. Germline loops: CDR1 SGHTA, CDR2 FQGNSA. The CDR3 has 13 residues. The CDR3: CASSLGADYEQYV. CDR3 nucleotides: TGTGCCAGCAGCCTCGGAGCGGACTACGAGCAGTACGTC.

The CDR3 here is CASSGGQGGYGYTF. As DNA, the CDR3 is TGCGCCAGCAGCGGGGGACAGGGAGGCTATGGCTACACCTTC. The chain is built from TRBV4-1 and TRBJ1-2; TRBD1 matches 9 bases. CDR1 is MGHRA, CDR2 YSYEKL, per germline. V lost 5 bases, J lost 4 bases, and 5 bases stayed unmatched. This CDR3 is 14 amino acids long.

The chain recombines TRBV4-3 with TRBJ2-1, with D possibly being TRBD1 (6 bases). The CDR3 runs 13 residues. V lost 6 bases and J lost 3, with 9 bases in between. Germline CDR1 LGHNA, CDR2 YSLEER. CDR3 sequence (DNA): TGCGCCAGCAGAGGACAGAGCTACAATGAGCAGTTCTTC. Translated: CASRGQSYNEQFF.

The CDR3 loop is CASSLSGQGPPSFGYTF. DNA for the CDR3: TGTGCCAGCAGTTTATCGGGACAGGGACCACCAAGCTTTGGCTACACCTTC. V is TRBV12-3 or TRBV12-4 and J is TRBJ1-2; 9 bases map to TRBD1. The CDR3 length is 17 residues. V dropped 2 bases and J dropped 7; count of bases not matched to a gene: 14.

The V call is TRBV6-2 or TRBV6-3, the J call TRBJ1-2; D gene unclear. The length of the CDR3 is 16 residues. V dropped 0 bases and J dropped 4 bases, with 15 bases sitting between them. Germline V gene data show CDR1 as MNHEY and CDR2 as SVGEGT. The CDR3 bases are TGTGCCAGCAGTTACTCAGCGCGGGCTGAGAGCTATGGCTACACCTTC. Amino acids: CASSYSARAESYGYTF.

This chain links TRBV4-3 with TRBJ2-5; 8 bases map to TRBD2. The CDR3 loop spans 16 amino acids. Germline V CDR1 and CDR2: LGHNA, YSLEER. V lost 0 bases and J lost 5; bases outside the gene matches: 8. Here the CDR3 reads CASSQEHERGRETQYF. CDR3 coding DNA: TGCGCCAGCAGCCAAGAACATGAGCGGGGGCGGGAGACCCAGTACTTC.

This clonotype was counted a few times. The rearrangement joins TRBV19 to TRBJ1-1; D remains ambiguous. This CDR3 comprises 14 residues. V was pared by 1 base and J by 3 bases, with 9 bases between. Germline values: CDR1 LNHDA, CDR2 SQIVND (reference sequence). In DNA, the CDR3 is TGTGCCAGTAGTATAGGGGGTAGAGACACTGAAGCTTTCTTT. This gives the protein CASSIGGRDTEAFF.

The chain uses TRBV5-1 and TRBJ2-3, with TRBD1 identical over 8 bases. The CDR3 length is 14 residues. With 9 bases clipped from V and 5 bases from J, the junction kept 11 bases outside the gene matches. Germline-derived CDR1 and CDR2 are SGHRS and YFSETQ. The CDR3 DNA sequence: TGCGCCACCACCCAGGGGGCGAAGGGAGATACGCAGTATTTT. As protein: CATTQGAKGDTQYF.

This clonotype was seen repeatedly, ten times or more. This rearrangement joins TRBV20-1 to TRBJ2-1, with 9 nucleotides matching TRBD2. Germline lookup yields CDR1 DFQATT and CDR2 SNEGSKA (reference sequence). Trimming took 7 bases from V and 4 from J; bases not matched to a gene: 14. This CDR3 is built from 16 residues. The CDR3 is CSGGGGQIGRYNEQFF. CDR3 nucleotides: TGCAGTGGCGGGGGGGGACAAATCGGAAGGTACAATGAGCAGTTCTTC.

This clonotype was observed a few times. CDR3 sequence (DNA): TGTGCCAGCAGCCACCAGGGTACCTATGGCTACACCTTC. The encoded protein is CASSHQGTYGYTF. The rearrangement uses TRBV12-3 or TRBV12-4 and TRBJ1-2; a weak D match, TRBD1 (5 bases). V gave up 6 bases and J gave up 4 bases, with 12 bases separating them. CDR3 length equals 13 residues.

The chain couples TRBV7-6 to TRBJ2-1; 8 nucleotides align to TRBD1. This CDR3 is built from 15 residues. Germline CDR1 reads SGHVS; CDR2 reads FNYEAQ. V lost 5 bases to trimming and J lost 5 bases; unmatched junction nucleotides: 8. The CDR3 bases are TGTGCCAGCAGCCCAACAGGGGGGAAAAACAATGAGCAGTTCTTC. Protein sequence: CASSPTGGKNNEQFF.

The chain employs TRBV7-2 and TRBJ2-7; TRBD1 matches at 9 bases. From germline, CDR1 is SGHTA and CDR2 FQGNSA. The trim removed 5 bases at V and 3 bases at J, leaving 5 bases unmatched. This CDR3 has 14 residues. The CDR3 DNA is TGTGCCAGCAGCCGGGACAGGGACTACTACGAGCAGTACGTC. As protein: CASSRDRDYYEQYV.